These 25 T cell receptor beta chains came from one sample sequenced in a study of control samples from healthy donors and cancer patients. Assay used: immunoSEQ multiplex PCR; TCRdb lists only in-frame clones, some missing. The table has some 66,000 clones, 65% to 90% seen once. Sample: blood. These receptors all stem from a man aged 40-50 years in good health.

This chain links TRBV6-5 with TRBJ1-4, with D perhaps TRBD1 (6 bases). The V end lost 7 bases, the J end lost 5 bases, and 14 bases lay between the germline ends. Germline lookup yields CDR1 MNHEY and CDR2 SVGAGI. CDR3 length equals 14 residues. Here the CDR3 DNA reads TGTGCCAGCATCCCGGGACAAGGGAATGAAAAACTGTTTTTT. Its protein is CASIPGQGNEKLFF.

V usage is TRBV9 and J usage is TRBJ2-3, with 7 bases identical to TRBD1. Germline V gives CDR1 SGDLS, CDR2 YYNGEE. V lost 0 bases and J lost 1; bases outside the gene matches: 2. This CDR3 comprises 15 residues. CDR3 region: CASSVGQGGTDTQYF. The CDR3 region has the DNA TGTGCCAGCAGCGTAGGCCAGGGGGGCACAGATACGCAGTATTTT.

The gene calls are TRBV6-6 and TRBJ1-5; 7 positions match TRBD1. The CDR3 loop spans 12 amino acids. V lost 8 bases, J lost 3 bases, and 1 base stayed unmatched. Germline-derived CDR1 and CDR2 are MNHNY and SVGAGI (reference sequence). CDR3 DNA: TGTGCCAGCGGGACAGCCAATCAGCCCCAGCATTTT. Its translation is CASGTANQPQHF.

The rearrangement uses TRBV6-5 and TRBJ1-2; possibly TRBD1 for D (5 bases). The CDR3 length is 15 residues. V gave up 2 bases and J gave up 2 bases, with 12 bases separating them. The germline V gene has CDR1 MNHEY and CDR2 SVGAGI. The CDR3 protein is CASSYTYRGNYGYTF. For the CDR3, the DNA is TGTGCCAGCAGTTACACTTATCGGGGGAACTATGGCTACACCTTC.

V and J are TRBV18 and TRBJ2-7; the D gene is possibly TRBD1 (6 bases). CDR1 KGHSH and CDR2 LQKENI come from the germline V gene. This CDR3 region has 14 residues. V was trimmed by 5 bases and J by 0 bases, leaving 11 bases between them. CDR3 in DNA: TGTGCCAGCTCATCAGGACAGAGCTCCTACGAGCAGTACTTC. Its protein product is CASSSGQSSYEQYF.

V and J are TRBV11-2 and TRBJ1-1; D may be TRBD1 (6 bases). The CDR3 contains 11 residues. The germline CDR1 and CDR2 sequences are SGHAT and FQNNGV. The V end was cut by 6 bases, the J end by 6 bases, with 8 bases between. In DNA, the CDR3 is TGTGCCAGCAGTGGGGGCCCTGAAGCTTTCTTT. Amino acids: CASSGGPEAFF.

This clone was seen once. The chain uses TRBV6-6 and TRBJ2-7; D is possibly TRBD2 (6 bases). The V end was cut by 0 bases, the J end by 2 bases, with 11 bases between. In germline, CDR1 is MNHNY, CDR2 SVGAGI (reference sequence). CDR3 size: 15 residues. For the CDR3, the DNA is TGTGCCAGCAGTTACTCGTTGGAGGGTCCCTACGAGCAGTACTTC. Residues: CASSYSLEGPYEQYF.

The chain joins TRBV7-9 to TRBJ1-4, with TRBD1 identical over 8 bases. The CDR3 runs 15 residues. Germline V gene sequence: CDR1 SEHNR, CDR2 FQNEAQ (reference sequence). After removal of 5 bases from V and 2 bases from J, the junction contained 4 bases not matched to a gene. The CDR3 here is CASSPWTGTNEKLFF. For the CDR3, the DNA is TGTGCCAGCAGCCCCTGGACAGGGACTAATGAAAAACTGTTTTTT.

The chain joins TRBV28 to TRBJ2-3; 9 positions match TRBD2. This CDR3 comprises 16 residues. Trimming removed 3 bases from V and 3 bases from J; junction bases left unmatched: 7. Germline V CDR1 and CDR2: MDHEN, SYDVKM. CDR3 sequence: CASSLWRGGLTDTQYF. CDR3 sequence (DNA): TGTGCCAGCAGTTTGTGGCGGGGGGGCCTGACAGATACGCAGTATTTT.

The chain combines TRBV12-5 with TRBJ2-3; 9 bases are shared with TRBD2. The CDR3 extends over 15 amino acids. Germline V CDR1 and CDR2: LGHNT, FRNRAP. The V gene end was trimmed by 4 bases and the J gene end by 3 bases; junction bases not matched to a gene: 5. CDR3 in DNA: TGTGCTAGTGGTTCCCGAGCGGGGGGAACAGATACGCAGTATTTT. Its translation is CASGSRAGGTDTQYF.

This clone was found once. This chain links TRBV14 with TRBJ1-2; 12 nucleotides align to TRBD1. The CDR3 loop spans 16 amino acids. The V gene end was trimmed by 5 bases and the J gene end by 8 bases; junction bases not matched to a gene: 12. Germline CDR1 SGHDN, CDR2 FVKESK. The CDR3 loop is CASSSHPGQGAGGYTF. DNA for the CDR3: TGTGCCAGCAGCTCTCACCCGGGACAGGGGGCTGGAGGCTACACCTTC. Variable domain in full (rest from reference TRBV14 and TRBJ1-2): EAGVTQFPSHSVIEKGQTVTLRCDPISGHDNLYWYRRVMGKEIKFLLHFVKESKQDESGMPNNRFLAERTGGTYSTLKVQPAELEDSGVYFCASSSHPGQGAGGYTFGSGTRLTVV.

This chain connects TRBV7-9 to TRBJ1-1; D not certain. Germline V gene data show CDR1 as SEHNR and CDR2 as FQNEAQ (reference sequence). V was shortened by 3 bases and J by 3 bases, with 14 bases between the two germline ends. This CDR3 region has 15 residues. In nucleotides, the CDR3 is TGTGCCAGCAGCTTGGGAACGTACGCGGACACTGAAGCTTTCTTT. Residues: CASSLGTYADTEAFF.

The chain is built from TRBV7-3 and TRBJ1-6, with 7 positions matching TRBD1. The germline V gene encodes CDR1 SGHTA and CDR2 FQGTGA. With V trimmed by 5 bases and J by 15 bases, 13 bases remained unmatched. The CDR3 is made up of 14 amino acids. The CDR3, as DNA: TGTGCCAGCAGCCCCAATGCCCCGACAGGGCGCCTCCACTTT. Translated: CASSPNAPTGRLHF.

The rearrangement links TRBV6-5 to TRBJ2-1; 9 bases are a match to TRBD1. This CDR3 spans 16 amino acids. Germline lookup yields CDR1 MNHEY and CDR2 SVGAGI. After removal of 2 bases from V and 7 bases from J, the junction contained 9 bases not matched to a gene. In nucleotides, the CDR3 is TGTGCCAGCAGTTACCACGGACAGGGGAAAGGGAATGAGCAGTTCTTC. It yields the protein CASSYHGQGKGNEQFF.

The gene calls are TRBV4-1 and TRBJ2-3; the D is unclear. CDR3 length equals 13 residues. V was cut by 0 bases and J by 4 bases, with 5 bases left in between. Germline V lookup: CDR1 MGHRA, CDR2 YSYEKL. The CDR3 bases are TGCGCCAGCAGCCAAGATAGGCCAGATACGCAGTATTTT. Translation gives CASSQDRPDTQYF.

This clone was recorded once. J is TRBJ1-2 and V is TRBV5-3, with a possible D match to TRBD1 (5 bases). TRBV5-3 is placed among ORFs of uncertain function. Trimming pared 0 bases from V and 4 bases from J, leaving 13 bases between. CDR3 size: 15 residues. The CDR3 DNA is TGTGCCAGAAGCTTGGAACGGGGCCTTCCCTATGGCTACACCTTC. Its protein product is CARSLERGLPYGYTF.

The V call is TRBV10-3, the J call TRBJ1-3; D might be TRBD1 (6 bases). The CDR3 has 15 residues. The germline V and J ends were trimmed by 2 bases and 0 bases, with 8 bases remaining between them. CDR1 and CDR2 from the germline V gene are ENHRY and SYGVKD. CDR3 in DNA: TGTGCCATCAGTGAGGGCAGGGGCTCTGGAAACACCATATATTTT. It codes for CAISEGRGSGNTIYF.

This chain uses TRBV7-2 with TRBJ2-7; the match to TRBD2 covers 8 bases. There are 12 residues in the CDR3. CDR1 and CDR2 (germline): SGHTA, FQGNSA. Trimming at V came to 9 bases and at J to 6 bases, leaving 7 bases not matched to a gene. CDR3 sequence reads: CASQAGVGEQYF. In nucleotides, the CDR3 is TGTGCCAGTCAAGCGGGGGTGGGCGAGCAGTACTTC.

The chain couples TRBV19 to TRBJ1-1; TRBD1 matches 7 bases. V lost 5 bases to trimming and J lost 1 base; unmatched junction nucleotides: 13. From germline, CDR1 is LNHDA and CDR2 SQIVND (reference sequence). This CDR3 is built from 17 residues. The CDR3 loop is CASSGRAGGVQNTEAFF. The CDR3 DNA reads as TGTGCCAGTAGTGGCAGGGCAGGGGGGGTCCAGAACACTGAAGCTTTCTTT.

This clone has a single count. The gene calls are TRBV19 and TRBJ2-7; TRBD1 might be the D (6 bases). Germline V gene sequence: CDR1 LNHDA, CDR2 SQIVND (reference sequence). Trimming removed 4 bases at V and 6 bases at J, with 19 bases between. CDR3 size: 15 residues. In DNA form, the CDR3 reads TGTGCCAGTAGTACCACCACCGATAGGGGGTCCGAGCAGTACTTC. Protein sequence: CASSTTTDRGSEQYF. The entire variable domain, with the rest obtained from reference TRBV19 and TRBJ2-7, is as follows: DGGITQSPKYLFRKEGQNVTLSCEQNLNHDAMYWYRQDPGQGLRLIYYSQIVNDFQKGDIAEGYSVSREKKESFPLTVTSAQKNPTAFYLCASSTTTDRGSEQYFGPGTRLTVT.

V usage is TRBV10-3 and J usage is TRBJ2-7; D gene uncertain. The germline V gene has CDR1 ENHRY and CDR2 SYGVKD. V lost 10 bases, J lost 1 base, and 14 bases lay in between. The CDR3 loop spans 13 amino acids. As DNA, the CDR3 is TGTGCCACTCGAGCAAGCAGGTCCTACGAGCAGTACTTC. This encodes CATRASRSYEQYF.

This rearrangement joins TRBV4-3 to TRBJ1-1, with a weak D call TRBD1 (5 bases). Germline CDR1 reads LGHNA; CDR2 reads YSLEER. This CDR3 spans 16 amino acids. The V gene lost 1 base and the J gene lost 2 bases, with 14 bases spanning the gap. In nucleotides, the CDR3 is TGCGCCAGCAGCCAAGTTGGGGCAGGGCATAACACTGAAGCTTTCTTT. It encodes CASSQVGAGHNTEAFF.

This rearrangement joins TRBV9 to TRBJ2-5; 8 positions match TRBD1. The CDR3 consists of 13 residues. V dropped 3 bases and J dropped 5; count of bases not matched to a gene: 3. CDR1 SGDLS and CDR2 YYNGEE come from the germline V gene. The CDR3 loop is CASSGQGMETQYF. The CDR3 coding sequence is TGTGCCAGCAGCGGACAGGGGATGGAGACCCAGTACTTC.

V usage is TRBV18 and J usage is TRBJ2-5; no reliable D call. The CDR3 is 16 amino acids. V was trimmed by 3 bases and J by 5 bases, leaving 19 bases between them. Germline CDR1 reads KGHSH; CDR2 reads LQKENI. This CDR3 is CASSPNSPSAGETQYF. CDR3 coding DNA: TGTGCCAGCTCACCTAACTCCCCTAGTGCTGGGGAGACCCAGTACTTC.

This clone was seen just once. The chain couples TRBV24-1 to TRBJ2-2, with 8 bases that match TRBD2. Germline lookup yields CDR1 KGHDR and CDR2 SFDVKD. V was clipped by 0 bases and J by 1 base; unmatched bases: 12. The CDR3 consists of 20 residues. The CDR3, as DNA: TGTGCCACCAGTGATTTGCACCGGGGCGGGGGACTAGGGAACACCGGGGAGCTGTTTTTT. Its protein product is CATSDLHRGGGLGNTGELFF.